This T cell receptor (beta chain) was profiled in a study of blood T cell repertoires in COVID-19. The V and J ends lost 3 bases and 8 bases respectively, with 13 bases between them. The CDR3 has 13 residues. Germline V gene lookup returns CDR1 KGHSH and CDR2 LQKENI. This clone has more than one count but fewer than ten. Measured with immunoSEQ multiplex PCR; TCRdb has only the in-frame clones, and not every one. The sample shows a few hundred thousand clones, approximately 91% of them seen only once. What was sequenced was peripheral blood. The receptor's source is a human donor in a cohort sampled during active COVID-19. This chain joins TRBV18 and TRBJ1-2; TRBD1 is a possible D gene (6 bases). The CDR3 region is CASSPGGLRGYTF. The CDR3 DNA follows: TGTGCCAGCTCACCGGGGGGGCTAAGGGGCTACACCTTC.